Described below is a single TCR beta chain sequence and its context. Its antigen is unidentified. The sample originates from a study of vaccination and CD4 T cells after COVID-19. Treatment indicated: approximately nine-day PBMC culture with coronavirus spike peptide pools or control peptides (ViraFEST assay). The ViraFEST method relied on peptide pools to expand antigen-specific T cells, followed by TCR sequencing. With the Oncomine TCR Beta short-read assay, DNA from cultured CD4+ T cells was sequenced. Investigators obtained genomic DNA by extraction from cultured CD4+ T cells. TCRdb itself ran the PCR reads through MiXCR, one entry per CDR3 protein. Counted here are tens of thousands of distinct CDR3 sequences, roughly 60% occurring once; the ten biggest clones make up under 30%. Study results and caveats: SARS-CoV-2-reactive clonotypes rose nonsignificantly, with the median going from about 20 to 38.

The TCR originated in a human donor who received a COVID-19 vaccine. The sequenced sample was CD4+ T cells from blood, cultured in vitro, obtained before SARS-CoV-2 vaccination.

CDR3 amino acids: CASSERGRHTDTQYF. CDR3 DNA sequence: TGTGCCAGCAGTGAAAGGGGGCGACACACAGATACGCAGTATTTT. The V call is TRBV25-1, the J call TRBJ2-3; 7 bases map to TRBD1. The CDR3 runs to 15 residues. Germline lookup yields CDR1 MGHDK and CDR2 SYGVNS. Unmatched junction bases numbered 4, after V lost 2 bases and J lost 2 bases.